This is a list of T cell receptor beta chains from one sample in a study of T cell clones after liver transplantation. Assay: immunoSEQ multiplex PCR; the TCRdb copy retains only in-frame clones and omits some. The table records more than 95,000 clones, around four fifths of them present only once. The sequencing used CD4+ T cells from blood, collected before liver transplant. The source of these receptors is a human donor who received a liver transplant. The CDR3 runs from the conserved cysteine through the conserved F or W. The order of the fields is clone size, J gene, D gene, V gene, CDR3 DNA, CDR3 protein. A D gene is named only where the DNA matches it firmly. Part of the rows lack a size; the others show once, few, many or a class for expanded clones.

size: NA
J: TRBJ2-7
D: NA
V: TRBV5-6
DNA: TGTGCCAGCAGCCGTCGGACCCGCTCCTACGAGCAGTACTTC
CDR3: CASSRRTRSYEQYF

size: NA
J: TRBJ1-1
D: NA
V: TRBV4-2
DNA: TGTGCCAGCAGCCGGACAGAGTCGACAGCGGCTTTCTTT
CDR3: CASSRTESTAAFF

size: NA
J: TRBJ1-5
D: NA
V: TRBV25-1
DNA: TGTGCCAGCAGATCACAGGGAGGCAATCAGCCCCAGCATTTT
CDR3: CASRSQGGNQPQHF

size: NA
J: TRBJ2-2
D: TRBD1
V: TRBV2
DNA: TGTGCCAGCAGCGGACAGGGCCAGACCGGGGAGCTGTTTTTT
CDR3: CASSGQGQTGELFF

size: NA
J: TRBJ2-1
D: TRBD1
V: TRBV9
DNA: TGTGCCAGCAGCCTGCGGACAGGGAGTGGACAGCATGAGCAGTTCTTC
CDR3: CASSLRTGSGQHEQFF

size: NA
J: TRBJ1-1
D: NA
V: TRBV25-1
DNA: TGTGCCAGCAAGGATCTGGGGGTGAACACTGAAGCTTTCTTT
CDR3: CASKDLGVNTEAFF

size: NA
J: TRBJ2-6
D: NA
V: TRBV27
DNA: TGTGCCACCCGCAGAGACTCTGGGGCCAACGTCCTGACTTTC
CDR3: CATRRDSGANVLTF

size: NA
J: TRBJ2-2
D: TRBD2
V: TRBV7-8
DNA: TGTGCCAGCAGCCCCCGGGGACTAGCGGACACCGGGGAGCTGTTTTTT
CDR3: CASSPRGLADTGELFF

size: NA
J: TRBJ2-2
D: NA
V: TRBV2
DNA: TGTGCCAGCAGTATCGACAAACGGCGACATAACACCGGGGAGCTGTTTTTT
CDR3: CASSIDKRRHNTGELFF

size: NA
J: TRBJ2-5
D: NA
V: TRBV19
DNA: TGTGCCAGTAGTATAGATAGGAGGGAGACCCAGTACTTC
CDR3: CASSIDRRETQYF

size: NA
J: TRBJ2-1
D: NA
V: TRBV6-1
DNA: TGTGCCAGCAGCCGAATGGTGGGGACCTACAATGAGCAGTTCTTC
CDR3: CASSRMVGTYNEQFF

size: NA
J: TRBJ1-3
D: NA
V: TRBV19
DNA: TGTGCCAGTAGTATACGGTCCGGGTCGAGAAACACCATATATTTT
CDR3: CASSIRSGSRNTIYF

size: NA
J: TRBJ2-7
D: NA
V: TRBV19
DNA: TGTGCCAGTAGTACCCTCTACGAGCAGTACTTC
CDR3: CASSTLYEQYF

size: few
J: TRBJ1-4
D: NA
V: TRBV4-1
DNA: TGCGCCAGCAGCCAAGTGGGGGCTAGACAGTTTTTT
CDR3: CASSQVGARQFF

size: NA
J: TRBJ1-5
D: NA
V: TRBV18
DNA: TGTGCCAGCTCACCACCTGGGACGTCGGGTATGGCCCAGCATTTT
CDR3: CASSPPGTSGMAQHF

size: NA
J: TRBJ1-2
D: TRBD1
V: TRBV6-5
DNA: TGTGCCAGCAGTTGGCAGGGGGCAGTTGGCTACACCTTC
CDR3: CASSWQGAVGYTF

size: NA
J: TRBJ1-1
D: NA
V: TRBV28
DNA: TGTGCCAGCTCGCCGCCGCATAACACTGAAGCTTTCTTT
CDR3: CASSPPHNTEAFF

size: once
J: TRBJ1-3
D: NA
V: TRBV7-9
DNA: TGTGCCAGCAGCTTACCAGGGGTCGGAAACACCATATATTTT
CDR3: CASSLPGVGNTIYF

size: NA
J: TRBJ1-4
D: NA
V: TRBV5-1
DNA: TGCGCCAGCAGCTTGTTGGGAGCAACTAATGAAAAACTGTTTTTT
CDR3: CASSLLGATNEKLFF

size: NA
J: TRBJ2-1
D: TRBD1
V: TRBV18
DNA: TGTGCCAGCTCACGACAGGGGGCGCGGGGCAATGAGCAGTTCTTC
CDR3: CASSRQGARGNEQFF

size: NA
J: TRBJ2-7
D: NA
V: TRBV7-2
DNA: TGTGCCAGCAGCTTGGGACGGAGCTACGAGCAGTACTTC
CDR3: CASSLGRSYEQYF

size: NA
J: TRBJ2-2
D: NA
V: TRBV5-1
DNA: TGCGCCAGCAGCCCTGGGGATCGAACCACCGGGGAGCTGTTTTTT
CDR3: CASSPGDRTTGELFF

size: NA
J: TRBJ1-4
D: NA
V: TRBV7-9
DNA: TGTGCCAGCAGCTTGGGGGATCCTAATGAAAAACTGTTTTTT
CDR3: CASSLGDPNEKLFF

size: NA
J: TRBJ2-1
D: TRBD2
V: TRBV5-1
DNA: TGCGCCAGCAGCTTGGATGGCAGGGAGGGCAATGAGCAGTTCTTC
CDR3: CASSLDGREGNEQFF

size: NA
J: TRBJ2-5
D: TRBD2
V: TRBV7-2
DNA: TGTGCCAGCAGCCCAAGCACTAGCGGGATGTACCAGTACTTC
CDR3: CASSPSTSGMYQYF

size: NA
J: TRBJ1-3
D: NA
V: TRBV9
DNA: TGTGCCAGCAGCGTAGATCACGCCCGCTCTGGAAACACCATATATTTT
CDR3: CASSVDHARSGNTIYF

size: NA
J: TRBJ2-2
D: NA
V: TRBV7-3
DNA: TGTGCCAGCAGCTTAATAGGCGGCCCCTTGAACACCGGGGAGCTGTTTTTT
CDR3: CASSLIGGPLNTGELFF

size: NA
J: TRBJ2-1
D: NA
V: TRBV2
DNA: TGTGCCAGCAGTGCAAGCGGTTCCTACAATGAGCAGTTCTTC
CDR3: CASSASGSYNEQFF

size: NA
J: TRBJ1-1
D: NA
V: TRBV7-2
DNA: TGTGCCAGCAGCCCCCCCAGTACGAACACTGAAGCTTTCTTT
CDR3: CASSPPSTNTEAFF

size: NA
J: TRBJ1-1
D: NA
V: TRBV6-5
DNA: TGTGCCAGCAGCCCCTCCGGGACATCCTACACTGAAGCTTTCTTT
CDR3: CASSPSGTSYTEAFF

size: NA
J: TRBJ2-7
D: TRBD1
V: TRBV6-1
DNA: TGTGCCAGCAGTCTCCGGGACAGTGGAAAGTACTTC
CDR3: CASSLRDSGKYF

size: once
J: TRBJ2-7
D: NA
V: TRBV7-2
DNA: TGTGCCAGCAGCCTGACAGGCCTCGAGCAGTACTTC
CDR3: CASSLTGLEQYF

size: NA
J: TRBJ2-1
D: TRBD2
V: TRBV7-8
DNA: TGTGCCAGCAGCTTGCTCACTAGCGACTCCTACAATGAGCAGTTCTTC
CDR3: CASSLLTSDSYNEQFF

size: NA
J: TRBJ1-1
D: NA
V: TRBV15
DNA: TGTGCCACCAGCGAATCTGGGTTT
CDR3: CATSESGF

size: once
J: TRBJ2-5
D: TRBD1
V: TRBV29-1
DNA: TGCAGCGTTGAACTGGGACAGGGGGATGAGACCCAGTACTTC
CDR3: CSVELGQGDETQYF

size: NA
J: TRBJ2-7
D: TRBD2
V: TRBV28
DNA: TGTGCCAGCAGTTCGCCCCGGCGGGAGGCCTCGAGGGAGCAGTACTTC
CDR3: CASSSPRREASREQYF

size: NA
J: TRBJ2-3
D: NA
V: TRBV5-4
DNA: TGTGCCAGCAGCTTGATGCCCTATACGCAGTATTTT
CDR3: CASSLMPYTQYF

size: NA
J: TRBJ2-3
D: NA
V: TRBV5-1
DNA: TGCGCCAGCACCTCCCAGGCTTCCACAGATACGCAGTATTTT
CDR3: CASTSQASTDTQYF

size: NA
J: TRBJ2-5
D: TRBD2
V: TRBV27
DNA: TGTGCCAGCAGTTTAAAGGGACTAGCGGGGCCTCAAGAGACCCAGTACTTC
CDR3: CASSLKGLAGPQETQYF

size: NA
J: TRBJ2-2
D: TRBD2
V: TRBV19
DNA: TGTGCCAGTAAAGAAACTAGCGACTACACCGGGGAGCTGTTTTTT
CDR3: CASKETSDYTGELFF

size: NA
J: TRBJ1-1
D: TRBD1
V: TRBV6-5
DNA: TGTGCCAGCAGTTATCGCGGTACAGGGGGAAGTAATGAAGCTTTCTTT
CDR3: CASSYRGTGGSNEAFF

size: NA
J: TRBJ1-1
D: TRBD1
V: TRBV29-1
DNA: TGCAGCGCCGGACAGGGGTTCACTGAAGCTTTCTTT
CDR3: CSAGQGFTEAFF

size: NA
J: TRBJ2-7
D: TRBD2
V: TRBV11-1
DNA: TGTGCCAGCAGCTTAGATACCCTAGCGGGCGAGCAGTACTTC
CDR3: CASSLDTLAGEQYF

size: NA
J: TRBJ1-6
D: NA
V: TRBV7-2
DNA: TGTGCCAGCAGCTTAGCTTCACCCCTCCACTTT
CDR3: CASSLASPLHF

size: few
J: TRBJ1-4
D: TRBD1
V: TRBV27
DNA: TGTGCCAGCAGTTTATCGTGGACAGGGTTTGAAAAACTGTTTTTT
CDR3: CASSLSWTGFEKLFF